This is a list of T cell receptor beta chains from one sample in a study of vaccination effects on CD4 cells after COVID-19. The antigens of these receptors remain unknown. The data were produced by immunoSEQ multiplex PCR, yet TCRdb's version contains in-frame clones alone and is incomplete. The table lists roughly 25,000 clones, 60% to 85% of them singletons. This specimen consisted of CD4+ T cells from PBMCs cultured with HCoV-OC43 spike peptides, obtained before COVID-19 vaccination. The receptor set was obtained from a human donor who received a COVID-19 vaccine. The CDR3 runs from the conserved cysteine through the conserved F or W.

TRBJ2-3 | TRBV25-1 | CASSLGATGRTDTQYF
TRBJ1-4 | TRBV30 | CAWSGGSEKLFF
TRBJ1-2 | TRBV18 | CASSGGEDGYTF
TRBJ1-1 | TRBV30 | CAWSATGGEAFF
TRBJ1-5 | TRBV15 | CATSRDNQPQHF
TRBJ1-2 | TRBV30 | CAWSEGTYLNYGYTF
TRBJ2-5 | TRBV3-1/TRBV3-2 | CASSQDGGGETQYF
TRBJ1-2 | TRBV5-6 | CASSSLAGGSGYTF
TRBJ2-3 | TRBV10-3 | CAISAYSGGGADTQYF
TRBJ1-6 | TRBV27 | CASRLPLHF